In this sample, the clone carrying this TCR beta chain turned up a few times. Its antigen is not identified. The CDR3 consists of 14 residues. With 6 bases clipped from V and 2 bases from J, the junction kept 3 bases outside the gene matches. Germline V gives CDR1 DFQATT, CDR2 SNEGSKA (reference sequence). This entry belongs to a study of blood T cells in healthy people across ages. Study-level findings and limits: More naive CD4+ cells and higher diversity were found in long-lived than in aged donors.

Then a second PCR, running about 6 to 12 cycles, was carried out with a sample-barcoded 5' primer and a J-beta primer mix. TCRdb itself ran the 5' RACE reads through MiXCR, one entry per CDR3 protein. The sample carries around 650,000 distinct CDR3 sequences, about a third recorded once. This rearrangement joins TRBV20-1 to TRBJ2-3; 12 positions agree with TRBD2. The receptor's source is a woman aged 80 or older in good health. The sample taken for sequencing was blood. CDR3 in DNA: TGCAGTGCCCTAGCGGGGGGGGCCACAGATACGCAGTATTTT. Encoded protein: CSALAGGATDTQYF.